This T cell receptor beta chain was profiled in a study of T cells in Graves' hyperthyroidism and ophthalmopathy. This clonotype was found a few times. Those with hyperthyroidism were 18 to 65 years old, newly diagnosed, and ill for under 2 months. V lost 3 bases and J lost 4, with 15 bases in between. Germline CDR1 SEHNR, CDR2 FQNEAQ (reference sequence). The CDR3 covers 15 residues. The source material, RNA transcripts, was used to amplify TCR beta CDR3 regions. The HTBI set primed first-round TCR CDR3 RT-PCR. TCRdb reanalysed the multiplex PCR reads using MiXCR and keeps one entry per CDR3 protein. The sample lists around 690,000 distinct CDR3 sequences; about 18% were seen once.

Sample: blood. The chain combines TRBV7-9 with TRBJ2-5; D remains unclear. This receptor was identified in a middle-aged man with Graves' hyperthyroidism. CDR3: CASSFDSGSGETQYF. The CDR3 DNA reads as TGTGCCAGCAGCTTTGACTCCGGATCGGGAGAGACCCAGTACTTC.